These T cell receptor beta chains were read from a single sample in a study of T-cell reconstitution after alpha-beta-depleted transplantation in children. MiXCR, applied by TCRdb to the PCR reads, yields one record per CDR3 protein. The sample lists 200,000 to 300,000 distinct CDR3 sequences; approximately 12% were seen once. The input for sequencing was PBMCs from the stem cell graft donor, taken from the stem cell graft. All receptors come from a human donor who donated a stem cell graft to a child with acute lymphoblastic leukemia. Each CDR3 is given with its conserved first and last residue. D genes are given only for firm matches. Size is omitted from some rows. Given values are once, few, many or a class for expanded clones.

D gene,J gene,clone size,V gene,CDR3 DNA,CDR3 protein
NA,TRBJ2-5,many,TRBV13,TGTGCCAGCAGCCCACCCAATATGGGGGAGACCCAGTACTTC,CASSPPNMGETQYF
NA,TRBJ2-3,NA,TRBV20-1,TGCAGTGCTAGGGCCCCGGGCGACTATGGGGCCACAGATACGCAGTATTTT,CSARAPGDYGATDTQYF
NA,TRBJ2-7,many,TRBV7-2,TGTGCCAGCAGCCTGCAGGGAATAGTCGGCGACGAGCAGTACTTC,CASSLQGIVGDEQYF
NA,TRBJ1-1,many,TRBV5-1,TGCGCCAGCAGCTCGTCGGGGGGAAACACTGAAGCTTTCTTT,CASSSSGGNTEAFF
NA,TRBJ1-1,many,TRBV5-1,TGCGCCAGCAGCGCCTTGGGGGGGCAGAACACTGAAGCTTTCTTT,CASSALGGQNTEAFF
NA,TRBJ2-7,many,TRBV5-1,TGCGCCAGCAGCACCTCGGGAACGAGTGGGGAGCAGTACTTC,CASSTSGTSGEQYF
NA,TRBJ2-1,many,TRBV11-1,TGTGCCAGCAGCTTGATCAGGGCTGTGTGGGAGGGGGAAGACAATGAGCAGTTCTTC,CASSLIRAVWEGEDNEQFF
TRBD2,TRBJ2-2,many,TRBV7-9,TGTGCCAGCAGCTTGGCGGGAGACACCGGGGAGCTGTTTTTT,CASSLAGDTGELFF
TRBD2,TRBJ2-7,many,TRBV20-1,TGCGGTGCCGCTTATAGCGGGAAACTCTACGAGCAGTACTTC,CGAAYSGKLYEQYF
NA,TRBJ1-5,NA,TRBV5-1,TGCGCCAGCAGCCCCGAAGGGGGTTATGGCAATCAGCCCCAGCATTTT,CASSPEGGYGNQPQHF
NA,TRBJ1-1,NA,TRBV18,TGTGCCAGCTCACTACGGACGTCGAACACTGAAGCTTTCTTT,CASSLRTSNTEAFF
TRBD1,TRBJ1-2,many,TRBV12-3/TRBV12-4,TGTGCCAGCAGACCCGGACAGGGTCACTATGGCTACACCTTC,CASRPGQGHYGYTF
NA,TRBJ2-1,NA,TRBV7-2,TGTGCCAGCAGCTCCCCAGCCGTGTCAAATGAGCAGTTCTTC,CASSSPAVSNEQFF
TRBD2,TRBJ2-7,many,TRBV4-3,TGCGCCAGCAGCCTGACTAGCGGGGGACCAGAGCAGTACTTC,CASSLTSGGPEQYF
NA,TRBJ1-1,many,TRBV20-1,TGCAGTGCTGGAGGGGCCATCTTTAACACTGAAGCTTTCTTT,CSAGGAIFNTEAFF
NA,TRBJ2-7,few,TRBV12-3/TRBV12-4,TGTGCCAGCGGACGACCCGGGGAGGAACGCGAGCAGTACTTC,CASGRPGEEREQYF
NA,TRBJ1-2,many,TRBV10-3,TGTGCCATCAGTGAGGTTTTATTTCGGGGAGATCGAGCTAACTATGGCTACACCTTC,CAISEVLFRGDRANYGYTF
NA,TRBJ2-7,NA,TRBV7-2,TGTGCCAGCAGCTTAGCGGGCGTATCCTACGAGCAGTACTTC,CASSLAGVSYEQYF
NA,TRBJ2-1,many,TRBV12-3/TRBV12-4,TGTGCCAGCAGTTCAGGACGAGGTGAGCAGTTCTTC,CASSSGRGEQFF
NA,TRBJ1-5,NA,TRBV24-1,TGTGCCACCAGTGGCCTACCAGGGGAACCCCAGCATTTT,CATSGLPGEPQHF
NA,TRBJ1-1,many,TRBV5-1,TGCGCCAGCAGCCGACTCCCGGGACGGAACACTGAAGCTTTCTTT,CASSRLPGRNTEAFF
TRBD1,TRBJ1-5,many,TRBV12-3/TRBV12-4,TGTGCCAGCAGTCTCTGGACAGGGGGCGGCAATCAGCCCCAGCATTTT,CASSLWTGGGNQPQHF
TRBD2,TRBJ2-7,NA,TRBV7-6,TGTGCCAGCAGCCCAAAGACTAGCGGGTCCACCTCCTACGAGCAGTACTTC,CASSPKTSGSTSYEQYF
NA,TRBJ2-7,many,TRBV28,TGTGCCAGTGAAGCAGTCTCCTACGAGCAGTACTTC,CASEAVSYEQYF
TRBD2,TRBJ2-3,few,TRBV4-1,TGCGCCAGCAGGCCGAGGCTAGCGGGGCTCACAGATACGCAGTATTTT,CASRPRLAGLTDTQYF
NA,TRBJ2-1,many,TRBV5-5,TGTGCCAGCAGCAGAACAGGGTATGAGCAGTTCTTC,CASSRTGYEQFF
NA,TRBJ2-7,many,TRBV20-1,TGCAGTGCTAGAGATAGAAAAGTTACCTACGAGCAGTACTTC,CSARDRKVTYEQYF
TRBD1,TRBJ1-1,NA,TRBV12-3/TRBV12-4,TGTGCCGGCAGACAACCGGGACAGAAGATCACCGAAGCTTTCTTT,CAGRQPGQKITEAFF
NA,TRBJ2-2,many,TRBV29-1,TGCAGCGTTGAGGGGGCCGGGGAGCTGTTTTTT,CSVEGAGELFF
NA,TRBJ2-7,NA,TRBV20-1,TGCAGTGCTAGAGGTTACGGGGGAGGTTCCTACGAGCAGTACTTC,CSARGYGGGSYEQYF
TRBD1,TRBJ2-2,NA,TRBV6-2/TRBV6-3,TGTGCCAGCAGTTTGCGACAGGGCGGAGTATCCGGGGAGCTGTTTTTT,CASSLRQGGVSGELFF
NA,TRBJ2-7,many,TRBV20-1,TGCAGTGCTAGAGGGGCGGTCACCTACGAGCAGTACTTC,CSARGAVTYEQYF
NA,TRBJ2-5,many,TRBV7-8,TGTGCCAGCAGCTTAGGCGGGAAGGGTCCCCAAGAGACCCAGTACTTC,CASSLGGKGPQETQYF
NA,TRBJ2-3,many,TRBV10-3,TGTGCCATCAGTCCTGCAGGGGAGGGCACAGATACGCAGTATTTT,CAISPAGEGTDTQYF
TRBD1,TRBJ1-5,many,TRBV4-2,TGTGCCAGCAGGGACAGGGTTTGTCAGCCCCAGCATTTT,CASRDRVCQPQHF
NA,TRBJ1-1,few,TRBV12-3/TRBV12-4,TGTGCCAGCAGGCCCGGGGGAACCCCTGAAGCTTTCTTT,CASRPGGTPEAFF
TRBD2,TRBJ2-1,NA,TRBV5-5,TGTGCCAGCAGCTTGGAAGCAACAGGCCTAGCGGGGTACAATGAGCAGTTCTTC,CASSLEATGLAGYNEQFF
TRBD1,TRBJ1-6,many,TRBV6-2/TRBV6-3,TGTGCCAGTCGGGACAGGGGCTGGAGCTCCTATAATTCACCCCTCCACTTT,CASRDRGWSSYNSPLHF
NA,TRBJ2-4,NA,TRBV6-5,TGTGCCAGCAGTTATTATACAGGGATGGCCAAAAACATTCAGTACTTC,CASSYYTGMAKNIQYF
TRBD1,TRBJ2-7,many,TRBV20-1,TGCAGTGCTAGAGATCTCCAACGACAGGGGACCTACGAGCAGTACTTC,CSARDLQRQGTYEQYF
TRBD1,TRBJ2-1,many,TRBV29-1,TGCAGCGCCGCACGACAGGGCGATGAGCAGTTCTTC,CSAARQGDEQFF
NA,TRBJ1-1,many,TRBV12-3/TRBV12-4,TGTGCCAGCAGTCTAAAGGGGAAGAACACTGAAGCTTTCTTT,CASSLKGKNTEAFF
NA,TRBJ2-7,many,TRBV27,TGTGCCAGCAGTTTACGTTTTTCCTACGAGCAGTACTTC,CASSLRFSYEQYF
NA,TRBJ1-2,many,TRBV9,TGTGCCAGCAGCGTAGATATGACTGCCGATTATGGCTACACCTTC,CASSVDMTADYGYTF
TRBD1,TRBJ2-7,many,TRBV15,TGTGCCACCAGCAGGGAACGACAGGGATTCTACGAGCAGTACTTC,CATSRERQGFYEQYF
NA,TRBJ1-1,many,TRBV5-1,TGCGCCAGCAGCTTGGACACTGAAGCTTTCTTT,CASSLDTEAFF
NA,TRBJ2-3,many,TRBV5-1,TGCGCCAGCAGCTTGGAATCGACAGATACGCAGTATTTT,CASSLESTDTQYF
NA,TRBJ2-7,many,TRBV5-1,TGCGCCAGCAGCCGGGACCTCTCGGGGGAGCAGTACTTC,CASSRDLSGEQYF
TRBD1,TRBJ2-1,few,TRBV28,TGTGCCAGCAACTCGGGACAGGGTTACAATGAGCAGTTCTTC,CASNSGQGYNEQFF
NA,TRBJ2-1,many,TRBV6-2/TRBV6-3,TGTGCCAGCAGTTACTCTCGACGGGGGCCTTACAATGAGCAGTTCTTC,CASSYSRRGPYNEQFF
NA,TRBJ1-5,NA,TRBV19,TGTGCCAGTAGCCGCCCGACGTCAGGGAATCAGCCCCAGCATTTT,CASSRPTSGNQPQHF
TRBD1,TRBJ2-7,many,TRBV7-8,TGTGCCAGCAGCTTCCGGGACAGAATAACCTACGAGCAGTACTTC,CASSFRDRITYEQYF
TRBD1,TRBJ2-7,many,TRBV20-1,TGCAGTTACGGACAGGGGGCAAACTATGAGCAGTACTTC,CSYGQGANYEQYF
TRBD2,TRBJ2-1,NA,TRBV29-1,TGCAGCGTTGAAGTGGCGGGAGCTGAGCAGTTCTTC,CSVEVAGAEQFF
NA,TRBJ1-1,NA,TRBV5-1,TGCGCCAGCAGCTGGACGACCTTGAACACTGAAGCTTTCTTT,CASSWTTLNTEAFF
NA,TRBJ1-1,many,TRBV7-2,TGTGCCAGCAGCTTAAACGCTGAAGCTTTCTTT,CASSLNAEAFF
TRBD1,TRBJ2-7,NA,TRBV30,TGTGCCTGGAAACGGGACAGACCCTACGAGCAGTACTTC,CAWKRDRPYEQYF
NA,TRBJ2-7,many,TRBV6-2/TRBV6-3,TGTGCCAGCAGGACGGACAGCGCCTTCTACGAGCAGTACTTC,CASRTDSAFYEQYF
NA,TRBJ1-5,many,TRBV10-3,TGTGCCATCAGTGAGTCGATGATGGAAGGCAATCAGCCCCAGCATTTT,CAISESMMEGNQPQHF